What follows is one T cell receptor (beta chain) and its context. The antigen remains undetermined. The entry originates in a study of cytomegalovirus exposure and HLA in healthy donors. Produced via immunoSEQ multiplex PCR; TCRdb's table is partial and in-frame only. The sample holds under 250,000 clones; approximately 87% are singletons and the top ten take about 3%. The donors were in the approximately 120-subject validation cohort; that cohort was separate from the roughly 700-subject first cohort. Points from the study as a whole: First-cohort TCR clusters were later found to tend to co-occur in the 120 or so validation repertoires.

V lost 5 bases and J 0 bases, leaving 3 bases between the germline ends. Germline V gene lookup returns CDR1 MDHEN and CDR2 SYDVKM. The CDR3 is 12 amino acids. The sequence came from a man between 18 and 35 years old in good health and CMV-seronegative. Sequenced material: PBMCs. The chain is built from TRBV28 and TRBJ2-3, with no clear D. The CDR3 sequence is CASSPSTDTQYF. CDR3 bases: TGTGCCAGCAGTCCGAGCACAGATACGCAGTATTTT.